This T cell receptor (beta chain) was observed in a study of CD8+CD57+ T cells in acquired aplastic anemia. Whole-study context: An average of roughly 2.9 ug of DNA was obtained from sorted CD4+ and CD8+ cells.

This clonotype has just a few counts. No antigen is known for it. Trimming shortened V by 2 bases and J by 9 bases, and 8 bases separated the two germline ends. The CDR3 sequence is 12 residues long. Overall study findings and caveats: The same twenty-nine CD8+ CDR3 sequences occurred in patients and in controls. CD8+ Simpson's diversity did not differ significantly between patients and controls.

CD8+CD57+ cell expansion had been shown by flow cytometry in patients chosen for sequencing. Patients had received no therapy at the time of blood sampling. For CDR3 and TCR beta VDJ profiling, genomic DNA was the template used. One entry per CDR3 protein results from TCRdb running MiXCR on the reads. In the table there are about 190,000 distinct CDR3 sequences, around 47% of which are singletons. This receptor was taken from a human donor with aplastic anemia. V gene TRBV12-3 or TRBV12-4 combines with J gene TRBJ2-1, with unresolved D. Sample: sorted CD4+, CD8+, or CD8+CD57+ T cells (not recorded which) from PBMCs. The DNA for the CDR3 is TGTGCCAGCAGTTTACTTAGCCGTGAGCAGTTCTTC. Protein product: CASSLLSREQFF.